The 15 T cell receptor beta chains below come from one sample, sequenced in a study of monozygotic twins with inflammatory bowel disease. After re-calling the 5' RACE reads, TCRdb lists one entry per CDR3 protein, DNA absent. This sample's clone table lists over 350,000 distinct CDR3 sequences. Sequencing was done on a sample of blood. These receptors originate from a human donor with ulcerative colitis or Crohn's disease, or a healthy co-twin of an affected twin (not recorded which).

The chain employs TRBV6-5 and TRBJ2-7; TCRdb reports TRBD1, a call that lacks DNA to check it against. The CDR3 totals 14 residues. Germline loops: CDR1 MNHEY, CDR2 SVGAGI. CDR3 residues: CARSYSRQGYEQYF.

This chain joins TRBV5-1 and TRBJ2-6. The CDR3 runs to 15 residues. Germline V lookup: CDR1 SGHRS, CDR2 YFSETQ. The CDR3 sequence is CASSLPTSQDTVLTF.

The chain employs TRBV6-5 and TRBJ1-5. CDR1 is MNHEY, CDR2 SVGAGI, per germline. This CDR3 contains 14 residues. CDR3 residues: CASSSRASNQPQHF.

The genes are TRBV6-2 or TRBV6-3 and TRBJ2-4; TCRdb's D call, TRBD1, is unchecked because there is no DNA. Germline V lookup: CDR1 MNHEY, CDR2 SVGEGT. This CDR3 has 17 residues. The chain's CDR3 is CASSYPRDSLAKNIQYF.

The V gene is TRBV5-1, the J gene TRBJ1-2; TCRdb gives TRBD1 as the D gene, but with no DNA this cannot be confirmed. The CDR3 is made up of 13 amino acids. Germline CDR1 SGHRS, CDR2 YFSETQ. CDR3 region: CASSSQGSYGYTF. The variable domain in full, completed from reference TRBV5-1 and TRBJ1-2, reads KAGVTQTPRYLIKTRGQQVTLSCSPISGHRSVSWYQQTPGQGLQFLFEYFSETQRNKGNFPGRFSGRQFSNSRSEMNVSTLELGDSALYLCASSSQGSYGYTFGSGTRLTVV.

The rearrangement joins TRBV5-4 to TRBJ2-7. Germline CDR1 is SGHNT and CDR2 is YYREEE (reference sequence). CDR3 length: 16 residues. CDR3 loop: CASSFRLPGGIGEQYF.

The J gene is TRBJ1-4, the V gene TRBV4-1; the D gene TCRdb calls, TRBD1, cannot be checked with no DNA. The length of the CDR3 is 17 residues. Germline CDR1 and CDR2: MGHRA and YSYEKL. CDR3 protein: CASSPRDRQSTNEKLFF.

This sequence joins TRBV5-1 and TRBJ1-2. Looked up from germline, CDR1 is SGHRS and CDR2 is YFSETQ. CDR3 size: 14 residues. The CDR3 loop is CASSLETANYGYTF.

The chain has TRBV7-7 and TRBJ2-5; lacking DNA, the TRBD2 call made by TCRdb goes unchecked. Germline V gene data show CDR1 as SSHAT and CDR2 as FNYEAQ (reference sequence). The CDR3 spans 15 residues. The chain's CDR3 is CASSPGDYPQETQYF.

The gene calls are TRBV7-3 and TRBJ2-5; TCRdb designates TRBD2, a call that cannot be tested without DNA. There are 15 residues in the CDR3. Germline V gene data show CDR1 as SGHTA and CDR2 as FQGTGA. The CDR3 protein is CASSPIAGGRETQYF.

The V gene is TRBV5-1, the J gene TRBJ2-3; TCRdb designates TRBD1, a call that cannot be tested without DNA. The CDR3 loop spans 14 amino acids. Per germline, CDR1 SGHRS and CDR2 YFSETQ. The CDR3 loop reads CASSLVGGYDTQYF. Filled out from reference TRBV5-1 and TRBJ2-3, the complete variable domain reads KAGVTQTPRYLIKTRGQQVTLSCSPISGHRSVSWYQQTPGQGLQFLFEYFSETQRNKGNFPGRFSGRQFSNSRSEMNVSTLELGDSALYLCASSLVGGYDTQYFGPGTRLTVL.

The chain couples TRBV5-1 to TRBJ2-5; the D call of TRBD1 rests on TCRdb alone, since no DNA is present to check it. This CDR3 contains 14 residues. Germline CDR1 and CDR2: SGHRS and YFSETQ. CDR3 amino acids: CASSIGRGSKTQYF.

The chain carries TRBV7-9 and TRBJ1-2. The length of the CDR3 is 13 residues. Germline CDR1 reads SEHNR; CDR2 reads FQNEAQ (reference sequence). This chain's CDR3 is CASEGSLNYGYTF.

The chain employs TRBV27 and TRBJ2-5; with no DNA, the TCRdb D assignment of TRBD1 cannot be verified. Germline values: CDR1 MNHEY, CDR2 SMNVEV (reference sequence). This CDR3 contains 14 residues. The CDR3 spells CASSSQTGRETQYF.

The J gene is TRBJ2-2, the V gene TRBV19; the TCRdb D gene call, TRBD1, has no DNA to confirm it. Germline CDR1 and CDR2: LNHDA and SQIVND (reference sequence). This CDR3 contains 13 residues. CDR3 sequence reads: CASSRGGVGELFF.